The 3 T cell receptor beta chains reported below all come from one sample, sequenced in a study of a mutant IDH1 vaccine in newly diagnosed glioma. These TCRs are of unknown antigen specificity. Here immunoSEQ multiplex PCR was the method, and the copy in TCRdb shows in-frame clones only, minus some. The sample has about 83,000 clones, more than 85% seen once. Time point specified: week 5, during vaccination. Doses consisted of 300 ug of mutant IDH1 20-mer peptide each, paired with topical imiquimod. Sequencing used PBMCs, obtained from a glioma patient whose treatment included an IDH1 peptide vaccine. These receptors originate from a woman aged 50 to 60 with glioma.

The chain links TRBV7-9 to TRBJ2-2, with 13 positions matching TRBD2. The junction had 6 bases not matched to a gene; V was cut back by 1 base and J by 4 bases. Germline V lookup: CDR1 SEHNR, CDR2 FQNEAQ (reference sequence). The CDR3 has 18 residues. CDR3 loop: CASSLVGRLAGGTGELFF. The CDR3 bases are TGTGCCAGCAGCTTAGTCGGGAGACTAGCGGGAGGCACCGGGGAGCTGTTTTTT.

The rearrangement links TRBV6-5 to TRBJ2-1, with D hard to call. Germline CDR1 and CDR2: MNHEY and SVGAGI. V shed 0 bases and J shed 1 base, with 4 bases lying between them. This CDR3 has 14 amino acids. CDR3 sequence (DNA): TGTGCCAGCAGTTACTCACAGTCCTACAATGAGCAGTTCTTC. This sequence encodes CASSYSQSYNEQFF.

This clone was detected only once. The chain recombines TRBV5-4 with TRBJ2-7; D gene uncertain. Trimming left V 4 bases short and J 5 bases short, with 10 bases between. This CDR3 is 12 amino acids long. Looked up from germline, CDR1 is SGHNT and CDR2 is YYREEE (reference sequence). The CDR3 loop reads CASSPDGNEQYF. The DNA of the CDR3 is TGTGCCAGCAGCCCCGATGGGAACGAGCAGTACTTC.